This T cell receptor (beta chain) emerged from a study of tumor-infiltrating lymphocytes in primary liver carcinoma. On this clonotype: One junction end disagrees with the germline gene, perhaps due to a read error.

CDR3 length: 17 amino acids. CDR1 and CDR2 (germline): MDHEN, SYDVKM. TCR beta cDNA was prepared out of around 460 ng total RNA by means of a constant-region primer. Three nested multiplex PCR rounds, a slightly modified ARM-PCR, produced the libraries for TCR beta. TRBV1-TRBV30 forward and Cbeta reverse primers drove the first two approximately 10-cycle rounds. MiXCR, applied by TCRdb to the multiplex PCR reads, yields one record per CDR3 protein. The profile covers roughly 120,000 distinct CDR3 sequences, with around 62% appearing a single time and 9.3% taken by the ten largest. Starting material for RNA and DNA co-extraction consisted of about 20-33 mg of unsorted bulk tissue. More than 80% viable tumor cells made up every tumor sample.

The V gene is TRBV28, the J gene TRBJ2-7; 9 nucleotides agree with TRBD1. This receptor was taken from a woman in her sixties or seventies with primary liver carcinoma and hepatitis B virus infection. The sequenced material came from liver tumor tissue from sampling region 1. As to subset: tumor region T1, superior pole. This CDR3 is CASTLGLPGQGRLRWYF. The DNA for the CDR3 is TGTGCCAGCACTTTAGGACTACCGGGACAGGGCCGGCTTAGGTGGTACTTC.